These T cell receptor beta chains were read from a single sample in a study of control samples from healthy donors and cancer patients. Here immunoSEQ multiplex PCR was the method, and the copy in TCRdb shows in-frame clones only, minus some. The top ten hold 2% to 2.5% of the sample, which has roughly 140,000 clones, about 93% seen once. The material sequenced was blood. All receptors come from a man aged 45 to 65 in good health. The CDR3 runs from the conserved cysteine through the conserved F or W. Fields, in order: CDR3 protein, CDR3 DNA, J gene, clone size, D gene, V gene, CDR3 length. The D gene is left open where the match is weak. Part of the rows lack a size; the others show once, few, many or a class for expanded clones.

cdr3_aa: CASSLLDRGSEQFF
cdr3_nt: TGCGCCAGCAGCTTGCTGGACAGGGGTAGTGAGCAGTTCTTC
j_call: TRBJ2-1
clone_size: NA
d_call: TRBD1
v_call: TRBV5-1
cdr3_length: 14

cdr3_aa: CASSPGTSGWETQYF
cdr3_nt: TGCGCCAGCAGCCCCGGGACTAGCGGGTGGGAGACCCAGTACTTC
j_call: TRBJ2-5
clone_size: NA
d_call: TRBD2
v_call: TRBV5-1
cdr3_length: 15

cdr3_aa: CATSRDPIQPQHF
cdr3_nt: TGTGCCACCAGCAGAGATCCCATTCAGCCCCAGCATTTT
j_call: TRBJ1-5
clone_size: few
d_call: NA
v_call: TRBV15
cdr3_length: 13

cdr3_aa: CATSDFIGSRYEQYF
cdr3_nt: TGTGCCACCAGTGATTTCATCGGGAGCCGCTACGAGCAGTACTTC
j_call: TRBJ2-7
clone_size: NA
d_call: NA
v_call: TRBV24-1
cdr3_length: 15

cdr3_aa: CASSQDLQSNEQYF
cdr3_nt: TGTGCCAGCAGCCAAGACTTACAGTCCAACGAGCAGTACTTC
j_call: TRBJ2-7
clone_size: once
d_call: NA
v_call: TRBV3-1/TRBV3-2
cdr3_length: 14

cdr3_aa: CASSLQPGQPYEQYF
cdr3_nt: TGTGCCAGTAGTCTCCAACCGGGACAGCCATACGAGCAGTACTTC
j_call: TRBJ2-7
clone_size: NA
d_call: TRBD1
v_call: TRBV19
cdr3_length: 15

cdr3_aa: CASSLSPSDMWDYGYTF
cdr3_nt: TGTGCCAGCAGCTTGAGCCCGTCGGACATGTGGGACTATGGCTACACCTTC
j_call: TRBJ1-2
clone_size: NA
d_call: NA
v_call: TRBV7-2
cdr3_length: 17

cdr3_aa: CASSESVGYEQYF
cdr3_nt: TGCGCCAGCAGTGAGTCGGTCGGCTACGAGCAGTACTTC
j_call: TRBJ2-7
clone_size: NA
d_call: NA
v_call: TRBV10-1
cdr3_length: 13

cdr3_aa: CAISESTASGNYGYTF
cdr3_nt: TGTGCCATCAGTGAGTCAACGGCCTCTGGGAACTATGGCTACACCTTC
j_call: TRBJ1-2
clone_size: once
d_call: NA
v_call: TRBV10-3
cdr3_length: 16

cdr3_aa: CASSNVGGEGREKFYEQYF
cdr3_nt: TGTGCCAGCAGCAATGTGGGGGGGGAGGGGCGGGAGAAATTCTACGAGCAGTACTTC
j_call: TRBJ2-7
clone_size: NA
d_call: NA
v_call: TRBV21-1
cdr3_length: 19

cdr3_aa: CATSRDPNTGELFF
cdr3_nt: TGTGCCACCAGCAGAGATCCCAACACCGGGGAGCTGTTTTTT
j_call: TRBJ2-2
clone_size: NA
d_call: NA
v_call: TRBV15
cdr3_length: 14

cdr3_aa: CASSLRTSGANTGELFF
cdr3_nt: TGCGCCAGCAGCCTGAGGACTAGCGGGGCGAACACCGGGGAGCTGTTTTTT
j_call: TRBJ2-2
clone_size: NA
d_call: TRBD2
v_call: TRBV4-1
cdr3_length: 17

cdr3_aa: CASSFSGGTYEQYF
cdr3_nt: TGCGCCAGCAGCTTTAGCGGGGGAACCTACGAGCAGTACTTC
j_call: TRBJ2-7
clone_size: NA
d_call: TRBD2
v_call: TRBV5-1
cdr3_length: 14

cdr3_aa: CASRSSGNTIYF
cdr3_nt: TGTGCCAGCAGGAGCTCTGGAAACACCATATATTTT
j_call: TRBJ1-3
clone_size: NA
d_call: NA
v_call: TRBV2
cdr3_length: 12

cdr3_aa: CASSERRDGSEQYF
cdr3_nt: TGTGCCAGCAGCGAGAGGAGGGACGGGAGCGAGCAGTACTTC
j_call: TRBJ2-7
clone_size: once
d_call: NA
v_call: TRBV9
cdr3_length: 14

cdr3_aa: CASSRDRGVETQYF
cdr3_nt: TGTGCCAGCAGCAGGGACAGGGGGGTAGAGACCCAGTACTTC
j_call: TRBJ2-5
clone_size: once
d_call: TRBD1
v_call: TRBV9
cdr3_length: 14

cdr3_aa: CASSQERAGALKETQYF
cdr3_nt: TGCGCCAGCAGCCAAGAGCGCGCAGGGGCGTTAAAGGAGACCCAGTACTTC
j_call: TRBJ2-5
clone_size: NA
d_call: NA
v_call: TRBV4-1
cdr3_length: 17

cdr3_aa: CASSKDRKSYNSPLHF
cdr3_nt: TGTGCCAGCAGCAAAGACAGGAAAAGCTATAATTCACCCCTCCACTTT
j_call: TRBJ1-6
clone_size: NA
d_call: NA
v_call: TRBV21-1
cdr3_length: 16

cdr3_aa: CASSFGNSPLHF
cdr3_nt: TGTGCCAGCAGTTTCGGGAATTCACCCCTCCACTTT
j_call: TRBJ1-6
clone_size: NA
d_call: NA
v_call: TRBV12-3/TRBV12-4
cdr3_length: 12

cdr3_aa: CASSLALSYNEQFF
cdr3_nt: TGTGCCAGCAGCCTAGCGCTCTCCTACAATGAGCAGTTCTTC
j_call: TRBJ2-1
clone_size: NA
d_call: NA
v_call: TRBV3-1/TRBV3-2
cdr3_length: 14

cdr3_aa: CASSQEGLARSSSYNEQFF
cdr3_nt: TGTGCCAGCAGCCAAGAAGGCCTAGCGCGTTCGAGCTCCTACAATGAGCAGTTCTTC
j_call: TRBJ2-1
clone_size: NA
d_call: NA
v_call: TRBV3-1/TRBV3-2
cdr3_length: 19

cdr3_aa: CASSLDSGGPYEQYF
cdr3_nt: TGTGCCAGCAGCTTGGATAGCGGTGGCCCCTACGAGCAGTACTTC
j_call: TRBJ2-7
clone_size: NA
d_call: NA
v_call: TRBV7-3
cdr3_length: 15

cdr3_aa: CSVALAGGQETQYF
cdr3_nt: TGCAGCGTTGCTCTAGCGGGAGGACAAGAGACCCAGTACTTC
j_call: TRBJ2-5
clone_size: NA
d_call: TRBD2
v_call: TRBV29-1
cdr3_length: 14

cdr3_aa: CASSQESRRLYGYTF
cdr3_nt: TGTGCCAGCAGCCAAGAAAGTCGGAGACTCTATGGCTACACCTTC
j_call: TRBJ1-2
clone_size: NA
d_call: NA
v_call: TRBV3-1/TRBV3-2
cdr3_length: 15

cdr3_aa: CASSYLRERVTEAFF
cdr3_nt: TGTGCCAGCAGTTACCTCAGGGAGAGGGTCACTGAAGCTTTCTTT
j_call: TRBJ1-1
clone_size: NA
d_call: NA
v_call: TRBV6-5
cdr3_length: 15

cdr3_aa: CASSPKEGNYGYTF
cdr3_nt: TGTGCCAGCTCACCAAAGGAAGGGAACTATGGCTACACCTTC
j_call: TRBJ1-2
clone_size: NA
d_call: NA
v_call: TRBV18
cdr3_length: 14

cdr3_aa: CAISEGTGLGTEAFF
cdr3_nt: TGTGCCATCAGTGAAGGGACAGGGTTGGGAACTGAAGCTTTCTTT
j_call: TRBJ1-1
clone_size: NA
d_call: TRBD1
v_call: TRBV10-3
cdr3_length: 15

cdr3_aa: CASSKGQGVNEQFF
cdr3_nt: TGTGCCAGCAGTAAAGGACAGGGGGTCAATGAGCAGTTCTTC
j_call: TRBJ2-1
clone_size: few
d_call: TRBD1
v_call: TRBV2
cdr3_length: 14

cdr3_aa: CASSQSRDREQYF
cdr3_nt: TGCGCCAGCAGTCAGTCGAGGGACCGCGAGCAGTACTTC
j_call: TRBJ2-7
clone_size: NA
d_call: NA
v_call: TRBV10-1
cdr3_length: 13

cdr3_aa: CASSAQTGNTIYF
cdr3_nt: TGTGCCAGCAGTGCCCAAACTGGAAACACCATATATTTT
j_call: TRBJ1-3
clone_size: NA
d_call: NA
v_call: TRBV6-6
cdr3_length: 13

cdr3_aa: CASSPYRGLNTEAFF
cdr3_nt: TGTGCCAGCAGTCCCTACAGGGGCCTTAACACTGAAGCTTTCTTT
j_call: TRBJ1-1
clone_size: NA
d_call: TRBD1
v_call: TRBV28
cdr3_length: 15

cdr3_aa: CASSIRPVGRSNTEAFF
cdr3_nt: TGTGCCAGTAGTATTCGTCCGGTCGGGCGGTCGAACACTGAAGCTTTCTTT
j_call: TRBJ1-1
clone_size: NA
d_call: NA
v_call: TRBV19
cdr3_length: 17

cdr3_aa: CASMRRGTGNQPQHF
cdr3_nt: TGTGCCAGCATGAGGCGGGGGACAGGGAATCAGCCCCAGCATTTT
j_call: TRBJ1-5
clone_size: few
d_call: TRBD1
v_call: TRBV28
cdr3_length: 15

cdr3_aa: CASSQPPGQGAGELFF
cdr3_nt: TGCGCCAGCAGCCAACCTCCGGGACAGGGGGCCGGGGAGCTGTTTTTT
j_call: TRBJ2-2
clone_size: NA
d_call: TRBD1
v_call: TRBV4-1
cdr3_length: 16

cdr3_aa: CASSRGGLAGHYEQYF
cdr3_nt: TGTGCCAGCAGCAGGGGGGGACTAGCGGGGCACTACGAGCAGTACTTC
j_call: TRBJ2-7
clone_size: NA
d_call: TRBD2
v_call: TRBV7-2
cdr3_length: 16

cdr3_aa: CASAAGFNSPLHF
cdr3_nt: TGTGCCAGCGCTGCGGGCTTCAATTCACCCCTCCACTTT
j_call: TRBJ1-6
clone_size: NA
d_call: NA
v_call: TRBV2
cdr3_length: 13

cdr3_aa: CASSLKGGSIQYF
cdr3_nt: TGTGCCAGCAGCCTTAAAGGGGGAAGCATTCAGTACTTC
j_call: TRBJ2-4
clone_size: NA
d_call: NA
v_call: TRBV3-1/TRBV3-2
cdr3_length: 13

cdr3_aa: CASATGGTGANVLTF
cdr3_nt: TGTGCCAGCGCCACCGGGGGAACAGGGGCCAACGTCCTGACTTTC
j_call: TRBJ2-6
clone_size: NA
d_call: NA
v_call: TRBV5-5
cdr3_length: 15

cdr3_aa: CASSPFPSGSYNEQFF
cdr3_nt: TGTGCCAGCTCACCATTCCCCAGCGGGAGTTACAATGAGCAGTTCTTC
j_call: TRBJ2-1
clone_size: NA
d_call: TRBD2
v_call: TRBV18
cdr3_length: 16

cdr3_aa: CASSQGAGAYNEQFF
cdr3_nt: TGTGCCAGCAGCCAAGGAGCGGGGGCCTACAATGAGCAGTTCTTC
j_call: TRBJ2-1
clone_size: NA
d_call: TRBD2
v_call: TRBV3-1/TRBV3-2
cdr3_length: 15